The T cell receptor beta chain described here comes from a study of cytomegalovirus exposure and HLA in healthy donors. Study outcomes and limitations: As confirmed in vitro, three CMV-associated chains were specific for CMV antigens.

The length of the CDR3 is 15 residues. Germline V gene lookup returns CDR1 SNHLY and CDR2 FYNNEI. V dropped 6 bases and J dropped 5; count of bases not matched to a gene: 9. Remarks on this clone: The antigen remains unidentified.

Amplification used 60 Vbeta primers and 13 Jbeta primers. Profiled with immunoSEQ multiplex PCR; TCRdb holds only in-frame clones, not every one. The repertoire has approximately 110,000 clones, around 77% of them found once; the top ten carry around 3.5%. V gene TRBV2 combines with J gene TRBJ2-7, with 11 nucleotides matching TRBD2. This receptor was identified in a human donor in good health. The sample consisted of PBMCs. CDR3 sequence reads: CASSPTSGSINEQYF. CDR3 bases: TGTGCCAGCAGCCCCACTAGCGGGAGTATTAACGAGCAGTACTTC.